A single sample gave rise to the 27 T cell receptor beta chains below, sequenced in a study of cytomegalovirus exposure and HLA in healthy donors. The PCR contained 60 Vbeta and 13 Jbeta primers. Sequencing used immunoSEQ multiplex PCR; TCRdb keeps in-frame clones, though not all of them. The sample has approximately 110,000 clones; 77% are singletons. Sequencing was carried out using PBMCs. These receptors were taken from a woman between 40 and 55 years old in good health and CMV-seropositive.

The chain couples TRBV5-4 to TRBJ2-5; D perhaps matches TRBD2 (6 bases). Germline CDR1 SGHNT, CDR2 YYREEE (reference sequence). This CDR3 contains 16 residues. Trimming cost V 4 bases and J 3 bases, with 19 bases left between them. CDR3 DNA: TGTGCCAGCAGCCCCCAAGGTCGCCGGGGGAAAGAGACCCAGTACTTC. Translation: CASSPQGRRGKETQYF. The full variable domain, with the rest looked up from reference TRBV5-4 and TRBJ2-5, is ETGVTQSPTHLIKTRGQQVTLRCSSQSGHNTVSWYQQALGQGPQFIFQYYREEENGRGNFPPRFSGLQFPNYSSELNVNALELDDSALYLCASSPQGRRGKETQYFGPGTRLLVL.

The chain uses TRBV7-6 and TRBJ2-1, with a tentative D call TRBD1 (6 bases). Germline loops: CDR1 SGHVS, CDR2 FNYEAQ. CDR3 length equals 16 residues. V lost 5 bases to trimming and J lost 3 bases, with 17 bases between them. The CDR3 DNA sequence: TGTGCCAGCAGCCGTGCTGTACAGGGAAGCTACAATGAGCAGTTCTTC. Translation gives CASSRAVQGSYNEQFF. Together with reference TRBV7-6 and TRBJ2-1, the CDR3 gives the full variable domain: GAGVSQSPRYKVTKRGQDVALRCDPISGHVSLYWYRQALGQGPEFLTYFNYEAQQDKSGLPNDRFSAERPEGSISTLTIQRTEQRDSAMYRCASSRAVQGSYNEQFFGPGTRLTVL.

The chain links TRBV6-1 to TRBJ2-7; 9 bases map to TRBD1. CDR3 length equals 14 residues. With V trimmed by 6 bases and J by 12 bases, 15 bases remained unmatched. Looked up from germline, CDR1 is MNHNS and CDR2 is SASEGT. The CDR3 spells CASSAGTGSLVGYF. CDR3 nucleotides: TGTGCCAGCAGCGCCGGGACAGGGAGCCTGGTTGGGTACTTC.

The chain couples TRBV28 to TRBJ1-5; 9 bases are shared with TRBD1. The germline gives CDR1 MDHEN, CDR2 SYDVKM. The CDR3 is 14 residues long. The V gene end was trimmed by 6 bases and the J gene end by 4 bases; junction bases not matched to a gene: 4. DNA of the CDR3: TGTGCCAGCAGGGACAGGGGAGGAAATCAGCCCCAGCATTTT. This codes for CASRDRGGNQPQHF.

The gene calls are TRBV27 and TRBJ1-6; no firm D call. Trimming took 2 bases from V and 10 from J, leaving 12 bases between them. Germline lookup yields CDR1 MNHEY and CDR2 SMNVEV (reference sequence). The CDR3 loop spans 14 amino acids. The CDR3 sequence: CASSLVSGLSPLHF. CDR3 in DNA: TGTGCCAGCAGTTTAGTTTCAGGTTTATCACCCCTCCACTTT.

A word on this clone: Other DNA sequences from this sample encode an identical CDR3 as well. The chain recombines TRBV6-5 with TRBJ1-1; D gene unclear. This CDR3 contains 13 residues. Germline V gene sequence: CDR1 MNHEY, CDR2 SVGAGI. Trimming cost V 5 bases and J 0 bases, with 7 bases left between them. The CDR3 sequence is CASSETLNTEAFF. The CDR3, as DNA: TGTGCCAGCAGTGAGACACTGAACACTGAAGCTTTCTTT.

The chain employs TRBV7-9 and TRBJ2-7; TRBD1 is a possible D gene (8 bases). The germline gives CDR1 SEHNR, CDR2 FQNEAQ (reference sequence). The CDR3 is 15 amino acids. V shed 4 bases and J shed 0 bases, with 13 bases lying between them. CDR3 protein: CASSSDREGSYEQYF. The CDR3 nucleotides read TGTGCCAGCAGCTCGGACAGGGAGGGCTCCTACGAGCAGTACTTC. Combining the CDR3 with reference TRBV7-9 and TRBJ2-7 gives the whole variable domain DTGVSQNPRHKITKRGQNVTFRCDPISEHNRLYWYRQTLGQGPEFLTYFQNEAQLEKSRLLSDRFSAERPKGSFSTLEIQRTEQGDSAMYLCASSSDREGSYEQYFGPGTRLTVT.

This clone came up a few times. The rearrangement joins TRBV6-1 to TRBJ1-2, with D uncertain. There are 14 residues in the CDR3. Germline loops: CDR1 MNHNS, CDR2 SASEGT. V dropped 7 bases and J dropped 2 bases, with 14 bases sitting between them. CDR3: CASTPRSGNYGYTF. CDR3 coding DNA: TGTGCCAGCACTCCAAGAAGCGGAAACTATGGCTACACCTTC.

The chain joins TRBV7-2 to TRBJ2-1; TRBD1 is a possible D gene (6 bases). The CDR3 runs 13 residues. Trimming removed 2 bases at V and 6 bases at J, with 8 bases between. Germline loops: CDR1 SGHTA, CDR2 FQGNSA. CDR3 loop: CASSLSRGNEQFF. CDR3 coding DNA: TGTGCCAGCAGCTTATCCAGGGGCAATGAGCAGTTCTTC.

V is TRBV4-1 and J is TRBJ2-2, with 9 bases matching TRBD2. V trimming: 2 bases; J trimming: 6 bases; junction bases outside the gene matches: 16. The CDR3 length is 19 residues. CDR1 is MGHRA and CDR2 is YSYEKL in the germline V gene. CDR3 in DNA: TGCGCCAGCAGCCAATCCAATCAAGCGGTAGCGGGAGAGGCCGGGGAGCTGTTTTTT. Translated: CASSQSNQAVAGEAGELFF.

The chain recombines TRBV28 with TRBJ2-1; D is undetermined. Germline V lookup: CDR1 MDHEN, CDR2 SYDVKM. The CDR3 runs 17 residues. V was cut by 4 bases and J by 0 bases, with 16 bases left in between. The CDR3 sequence: CASSSPFRGHSYNEQFF. For the CDR3, the DNA is TGTGCCAGCAGTTCCCCTTTTAGAGGTCACTCCTACAATGAGCAGTTCTTC. Variable domain in full (rest from reference TRBV28 and TRBJ2-1): DVKVTQSSRYLVKRTGEKVFLECVQDMDHENMFWYRQDPGLGLRLIYFSYDVKMKEKGDIPEGYSVSREKKERFSLILESASTNQTSMYLCASSSPFRGHSYNEQFFGPGTRLTVL.

The CDR3 is CASSSGLTYEQYF. The CDR3 bases are TGTGCCAGCAGCTCTGGACTAACCTACGAGCAGTACTTC. The rearrangement uses TRBV7-6 and TRBJ2-7; tentative D call: TRBD2 (6 bases). Germline CDR1 reads SGHVS; CDR2 reads FNYEAQ. The CDR3 is 13 residues long. The germline V and J ends were trimmed by 4 bases and 2 bases, with 9 bases remaining between them.

V is TRBV6-1 and J is TRBJ2-7; possibly TRBD1 for D (5 bases). V lost 6 bases, J lost 3 bases, and 9 bases lay in between. The germline V gene encodes CDR1 MNHNS and CDR2 SASEGT. The CDR3 has 12 residues. The CDR3 loop is CASRGDRYEQYF. In nucleotides, the CDR3 is TGTGCCAGCAGAGGGGATCGCTACGAGCAGTACTTC.

This clone was seen once. The genes are TRBV7-2 and TRBJ2-7; 8 bases align to TRBD2. V dropped 5 bases and J dropped 0; count of bases not matched to a gene: 6. Germline V gene lookup returns CDR1 SGHTA and CDR2 FQGNSA. The CDR3 consists of 15 residues. This chain's CDR3 is CASSQSGGSSYEQYF. Written as DNA, the CDR3 is TGTGCCAGCAGCCAAAGCGGGGGTAGCTCCTACGAGCAGTACTTC.

The CDR3 DNA sequence: TGTGCCAGCAGCCCCCGCCCTTTAGCGGGTCAAGAGACCCAGTACTTC. Protein sequence: CASSPRPLAGQETQYF. The chain couples TRBV7-9 to TRBJ2-5, with 7 bases matching TRBD2. The CDR3 runs 16 residues. V shed 5 bases, J shed 2 bases, and the junction held 11 bases outside the gene matches. Germline V CDR1 and CDR2: SEHNR, FQNEAQ (reference sequence).

There are many counts of this clone. The chain carries TRBV28 and TRBJ1-2; a possible D gene is TRBD1 (6 bases). V was clipped by 4 bases and J by 8 bases, with 14 bases between them. The CDR3 covers 13 residues. The germline gives CDR1 MDHEN, CDR2 SYDVKM. This CDR3 is CASSSQGELGYTF. The CDR3 nucleotides read TGTGCCAGCAGTTCACAGGGAGAATTGGGCTACACCTTC.

This chain connects TRBV4-1 to TRBJ1-2; D is uncertain. CDR1 and CDR2 (germline): MGHRA, YSYEKL. Deletions cut 0 bases from V and 4 bases from J, with 9 bases between. The CDR3 contains 14 residues. The CDR3 nucleotides are TGCGCCAGCAGCCAAGAGACGGGTTTCTATGGCTACACCTTC. Translation gives CASSQETGFYGYTF.

The chain couples TRBV6-5 to TRBJ1-4; D not certain. Germline CDR1 and CDR2: MNHEY and SVGAGI. The CDR3 runs 12 residues. V lost 5 bases, J lost 6 bases, and 7 bases lay in between. The CDR3 DNA follows: TGTGCCAGCAGTCAGCGTCATGAAAAACTGTTTTTT. Protein sequence: CASSQRHEKLFF.

In its sample, this clone was seen once. This chain connects TRBV7-9 to TRBJ1-1, with 9 bases lining up with TRBD1. Germline CDR1 reads SEHNR; CDR2 reads FQNEAQ (reference sequence). The CDR3 has 17 residues. J was trimmed by 4 bases and V by 0 bases; bases with no gene match: 9. CDR3 bases: TGTGCCAGCAGCTTAGCCTCCGGGACAGGGTTGGGCACTGAAGCTTTCTTT. Protein sequence: CASSLASGTGLGTEAFF.

This chain joins TRBV11-3 and TRBJ1-4; TRBD1 might be the D (5 bases). V was cut by 0 bases and J by 8 bases, with 22 bases left in between. Germline CDR1 and CDR2: SGHNT and YENEEA. The CDR3 runs 18 residues. The CDR3 region is CASSLDPFTTVHWEKLFF. The CDR3 region has the DNA TGTGCCAGCAGCTTAGACCCTTTTACGACAGTTCACTGGGAAAAACTGTTTTTT.

This rearrangement joins TRBV7-9 to TRBJ1-4; 7 bases line up with TRBD1. CDR1 and CDR2 (germline): SEHNR, FQNEAQ (reference sequence). CDR3 length: 15 residues. Unmatched junction bases numbered 4, after V lost 1 base and J lost 5 bases. This CDR3 is CASSLGDRRNEKLFF. The CDR3 DNA sequence: TGTGCCAGCAGCTTAGGGGACAGAAGAAATGAAAAACTGTTTTTT. The full variable domain, with the rest looked up from reference TRBV7-9 and TRBJ1-4, is DTGVSQNPRHKITKRGQNVTFRCDPISEHNRLYWYRQTLGQGPEFLTYFQNEAQLEKSRLLSDRFSAERPKGSFSTLEIQRTEQGDSAMYLCASSLGDRRNEKLFFGSGTQLSVL.

The rearrangement links TRBV27 to TRBJ2-1; 11 bases are a match to TRBD2. The germline CDR1 and CDR2 sequences are MNHEY and SMNVEV (reference sequence). The V and J ends lost 2 bases and 11 bases, in that order; junction bases with no gene match: 8. The CDR3 has 15 residues. The CDR3 spells CASSLVAGGVKKQFF. For the CDR3, the DNA is TGTGCCAGCAGTTTAGTAGCGGGAGGGGTGAAGAAGCAGTTCTTC.

The rearrangement joins TRBV6-1 to TRBJ1-5; D ambiguous. The germline V gene encodes CDR1 MNHNS and CDR2 SASEGT. V lost 4 bases and J lost 6, with 13 bases in between. CDR3 length: 14 residues. The CDR3 DNA reads as TGTGCCAGCAGTGGATCGGGGTCGGCTCAGCCCCAGCATTTT. Residues: CASSGSGSAQPQHF.

The chain joins TRBV7-9 to TRBJ2-3, with a possible D match to TRBD1 (5 bases). V lost 5 bases, J lost 2 bases, and 8 bases lay in between. CDR3 size: 13 residues. From germline, CDR1 is SEHNR and CDR2 FQNEAQ (reference sequence). CDR3 nucleotides: TGTGCCAGCAGCCACAGGAACACAGATACGCAGTATTTT. Residues: CASSHRNTDTQYF.

Points on this clone: One end of the junction fails to match germline, which may point to a read error. The genes are TRBV6-1 and TRBJ2-7; 10 bases line up with TRBD2. Looked up from germline, CDR1 is MNHNS and CDR2 is SASEGT. The CDR3 spans 14 residues. CDR3 nucleotides: TGTGCCAGCAGTCAAGCGGGAGGGTCCCACGAGCAGTACTTC. The encoded protein is CASSQAGGSHEQYF.

This clone was counted between two and nine times. The chain carries TRBV4-1 and TRBJ2-1, with D tentatively TRBD2 (5 bases). The ends were cut back, 3 bases at V and 7 bases at J, with 7 bases in the middle. Germline V gene sequence: CDR1 MGHRA, CDR2 YSYEKL. The CDR3 is made up of 12 amino acids. CDR3 amino acids: CASSHPGNEQFF. The DNA for the CDR3 is TGCGCCAGCAGCCACCCGGGGAATGAGCAGTTCTTC.

The table lists this clone with a count of one. The chain couples TRBV2 to TRBJ1-6, with 8 bases matching TRBD1. The V gene end was trimmed by 10 bases and the J gene end by 7 bases; junction bases not matched to a gene: 6. This CDR3 is built from 13 residues. Germline lookup yields CDR1 SNHLY and CDR2 FYNNEI. DNA for the CDR3: TGTGCCACGGGGGGACAGGCAAATTCACCCCTCCACTTT. It is translated as CATGGQANSPLHF. Filled out from reference TRBV2 and TRBJ1-6, the complete variable domain reads EPEVTQTPSHQVTQMGQEVILRCVPISNHLYFYWYRQILGQKVEFLVSFYNNEISEKSEIFDDQFSVERPDGSNFTLKIRSTKLEDSAMYFCATGGQANSPLHFGNGTRLTVT.